These T cell receptor beta chains were read from a single sample in a study of T cells after somatic rescue of genetic block. TCRdb keeps only in-frame clones here, not all; method: immunoSEQ multiplex PCR. The data show around 64,000 clones, roughly nine tenths seen once. The sequenced sample was peripheral blood mononuclear cells (PBMCs). These receptors originate from a middle-aged man. Each CDR3 is given with its conserved first and last residue. Size tells how often a clone was seen (once, few, many) or the class of an expanded clone, and some rows leave it out.

J gene: TRBJ2-7; clone size: NA; V gene: TRBV7-2; CDR3 protein: CASSSEFLTAYEQYF
J gene: TRBJ2-7; clone size: NA; V gene: TRBV6-5; CDR3 protein: CATNPGHLYEQYF
J gene: TRBJ1-5; clone size: NA; V gene: TRBV23-1; CDR3 protein: CASSRDRDQPQHF
J gene: TRBJ1-1; clone size: NA; V gene: TRBV6-6; CDR3 protein: CASSYSSQGIEAFF
J gene: TRBJ1-2; clone size: NA; V gene: TRBV7-9; CDR3 protein: CASSRGTVSFF
J gene: TRBJ2-3; clone size: NA; V gene: TRBV9; CDR3 protein: CASSVTGATDTQYF
J gene: TRBJ1-1; clone size: once; V gene: TRBV28; CDR3 protein: CASSPWDRGLGEAFF
J gene: TRBJ1-2; clone size: NA; V gene: TRBV30; CDR3 protein: CAWSVFPTGYGYTF
J gene: TRBJ2-5; clone size: NA; V gene: TRBV4-2; CDR3 protein: CASSQAGGEETQYF
J gene: TRBJ2-2; clone size: NA; V gene: TRBV11-2; CDR3 protein: CASSSFPRGRAGELFF
J gene: TRBJ1-3; clone size: NA; V gene: TRBV19; CDR3 protein: CASSTGTPFGNTIYF
J gene: TRBJ2-1; clone size: NA; V gene: TRBV5-6; CDR3 protein: CASSFDLRGWDEQFF
J gene: TRBJ2-3; clone size: NA; V gene: TRBV9; CDR3 protein: CASSVGPSTDTQYF
J gene: TRBJ1-1; clone size: NA; V gene: TRBV2; CDR3 protein: CASSEIGGNTEAFF
J gene: TRBJ2-3; clone size: NA; V gene: TRBV27; CDR3 protein: CASSLYSPLAGVSTDTQYF
J gene: TRBJ1-4; clone size: few; V gene: TRBV2; CDR3 protein: CASSVGEKLFF
J gene: TRBJ1-3; clone size: NA; V gene: TRBV7-8; CDR3 protein: CASQTFSGNTIYF
J gene: TRBJ1-3; clone size: NA; V gene: TRBV10-3; CDR3 protein: CAISESQDDKGNTIYF